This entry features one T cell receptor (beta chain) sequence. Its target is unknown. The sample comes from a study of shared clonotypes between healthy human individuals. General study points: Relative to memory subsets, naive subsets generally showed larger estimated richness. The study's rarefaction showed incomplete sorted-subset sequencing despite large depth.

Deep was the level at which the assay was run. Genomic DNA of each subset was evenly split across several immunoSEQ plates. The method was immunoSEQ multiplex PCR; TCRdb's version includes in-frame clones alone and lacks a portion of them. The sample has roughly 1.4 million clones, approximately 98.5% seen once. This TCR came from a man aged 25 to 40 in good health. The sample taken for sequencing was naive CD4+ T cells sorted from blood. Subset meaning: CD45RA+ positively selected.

Here the CDR3 DNA reads TGTGCCAGCAGCTTAGTCGGGTTGGGGGACGATAGGAATGAGCAGTTCTTC. This codes for CASSLVGLGDDRNEQFF. The chain is built from TRBV7-9 and TRBJ2-1, with D perhaps assigned TRBD1 or TRBD2 (5 bases each). V dropped 1 base and J dropped 7 bases, with 20 bases sitting between them. Germline assignment: CDR1 SEHNR and CDR2 FQNEAQ (reference sequence). The CDR3 is 17 amino acids.